This is a list of T cell receptor beta chains from one sample in a study of blood T cell repertoires in COVID-19. The method was immunoSEQ multiplex PCR; TCRdb's version includes in-frame clones alone and lacks a portion of them. The table has fewer than 300,000 clones, 75% to 90% seen once; the top ten hold 2% to 3%. Sequenced sample: PBMCs or T cells enriched from blood (not recorded which). All receptors derive from a woman in her forties or fifties who had recovered from COVID-19. CDR3s include the opening cysteine and the closing phenylalanine or tryptophan. A D gene is named only where the DNA matches it firmly. Clone size, where shown, is once, few, many, or a class for clones that have expanded.

length	J	D	V	size	CDR3	DNA
15	TRBJ1-2	.	TRBV7-6	.	CASKSVPGSRDGYTF	TGTGCCAGCAAATCGGTCCCGGGATCCCGGGATGGCTACACCTTC
13	TRBJ1-4	.	TRBV18	.	CASSPSLNEKLFF	TGTGCCAGCTCACCCTCTCTAAATGAAAAACTGTTTTTT
12	TRBJ2-1	.	TRBV3-1/TRBV3-2	once	CASSHAGHEQFF	TGTGCCAGCAGCCATGCGGGGCATGAGCAGTTCTTC
13	TRBJ2-7	.	TRBV5-6	few	CASTLDSTYEQYF	TGTGCCAGCACCCTGGACAGCACCTACGAGCAGTACTTC
15	TRBJ1-1	.	TRBV7-2	.	CASSPGQGQNTEAFF	TGTGCCAGCAGCCCTGGCCAGGGACAGAACACTGAAGCTTTCTTT
17	TRBJ2-7	TRBD2	TRBV9	.	CASSATGLPVGVDEQYF	TGTGCCAGCAGCGCTACGGGACTACCTGTGGGAGTGGACGAGCAGTACTTC
18	TRBJ1-5	.	TRBV28	.	CASISPRDTQSVGQPQHF	TGTGCCAGCATCTCGCCCCGGGACACCCAAAGCGTCGGTCAGCCCCAGCATTTT
17	TRBJ2-3	TRBD2	TRBV7-8	.	CASSRRTSGNGEDTQYF	TGTGCCAGCAGCCGTCGGACTAGCGGGAACGGTGAAGATACGCAGTATTTT
19	TRBJ1-5	TRBD1	TRBV28	.	CASSPTGQGTVVVIQPQHF	TGTGCCAGCAGTCCGACAGGACAGGGAACCGTTGTAGTCATCCAGCCCCAGCATTTT
19	TRBJ2-3	TRBD2	TRBV6-2/TRBV6-3	.	CASSYPRLTSGGSTDTQYF	TGTGCCAGCAGTTACCCTAGGCTGACTAGCGGGGGAAGCACAGATACGCAGTATTTT
14	TRBJ1-5	TRBD1	TRBV2	.	CASTTDRASQPQHF	TGTGCCAGCACGACCGACAGGGCCAGTCAGCCCCAGCATTTT
14	TRBJ1-4	.	TRBV5-1	.	CASSRTAKNEKLFF	TGCGCCAGCAGCCGGACAGCTAAAAATGAAAAACTGTTTTTT
13	TRBJ1-1	TRBD1	TRBV6-5	.	CASSTDRGTEAFF	TGTGCCAGCAGTACGGACAGGGGCACTGAAGCTTTCTTT
14	TRBJ1-1	.	TRBV30	few	CAWSVLMERKGAFF	TGTGCCTGGAGTGTACTTATGGAGCGTAAAGGAGCTTTCTTT
15	TRBJ2-3	.	TRBV5-4	.	CASRSTGKRADTQYF	TGTGCCAGCAGATCTACAGGGAAACGCGCAGATACGCAGTATTTT
14	TRBJ2-5	.	TRBV5-1	.	CASSIRVDQETQYF	TGCGCCAGCAGCATCAGGGTGGACCAAGAGACCCAGTACTTC
15	TRBJ1-1	.	TRBV5-1	.	CASSLARGTNTEAFF	TGCGCCAGCAGCTTGGCGAGGGGGACGAACACTGAAGCTTTCTTT
13	TRBJ2-1	.	TRBV25-1	once	CASSGRGGNEQFF	TGTGCCAGCAGTGGCAGGGGTGGGAATGAGCAGTTCTTC
15	TRBJ2-2	TRBD1	TRBV2	.	CASSQTGGKTGELFF	TGTGCCAGCAGTCAGACAGGGGGAAAGACCGGGGAGCTGTTTTTT
15	TRBJ2-7	TRBD2	TRBV2	.	CASSLGTSGNYEQYF	TGTGCCAGCAGCCTTGGGACTAGCGGGAACTACGAGCAGTACTTC
16	TRBJ2-3	TRBD2	TRBV5-5	few	CASSWGLAGATDTQYF	TGTGCCAGCAGCTGGGGACTAGCGGGAGCCACAGATACGCAGTATTTT
13	TRBJ2-7	TRBD2	TRBV12-3/TRBV12-4	.	CASSAGGGYEQYF	TGTGCCAGCAGTGCTGGGGGGGGTTACGAGCAGTACTTC
16	TRBJ2-2	TRBD2	TRBV3-1/TRBV3-2	.	CASSRGLAGVTGELFF	TGTGCCAGCAGCCGGGGACTAGCGGGGGTTACCGGGGAGCTGTTTTTT
13	TRBJ1-1	.	TRBV15	once	CATSRDRRSEAFF	TGTGCCACCAGCAGAGATAGGAGGAGTGAAGCTTTCTTT
14	TRBJ1-1	TRBD1	TRBV5-1	.	CASSLTTGATEAFF	TGCGCCAGCAGCCTCACTACAGGGGCCACTGAAGCTTTCTTT
15	TRBJ2-7	TRBD2	TRBV3-1/TRBV3-2	.	CASSAAGLGSYEQYF	TGTGCCAGCAGCGCAGCGGGACTAGGCTCCTACGAGCAGTACTTC
15	TRBJ2-5	.	TRBV7-2	.	CASSFLGGPQETQYF	TGTGCCAGCAGCTTTCTGGGAGGACCACAAGAGACCCAGTACTTC
13	TRBJ1-1	TRBD1	TRBV30	.	CAWSDDRDTEAFF	TGTGCCTGGAGTGATGACAGGGACACTGAAGCTTTCTTT
20	TRBJ2-4	.	TRBV6-2/TRBV6-3	.	CASSYSTHAIGRLAKNIQYF	TGTGCCAGCAGTTACTCGACTCATGCCATCGGAAGACTAGCCAAAAACATTCAGTACTTC
14	TRBJ1-2	.	TRBV9	.	CASSTRGEAVGYTF	TGTGCCAGCAGCACCCGTGGGGAAGCGGTTGGCTACACCTTC
18	TRBJ1-6	TRBD1	TRBV14	few	CASSRNTRDRGLGSPLHF	TGTGCCAGCAGCCGGAACACCCGGGACAGGGGCCTCGGTTCACCCCTCCACTTT
13	TRBJ1-1	.	TRBV29-1	.	CSVKTGMNTEAFF	TGCAGCGTTAAGACAGGTATGAACACTGAAGCTTTCTTT
15	TRBJ2-1	TRBD2	TRBV28	.	CASSLLASGGHEQFF	TGTGCCAGCAGTTTATTGGCTAGCGGGGGACATGAGCAGTTCTTC
14	TRBJ2-7	.	TRBV14	.	CASSGRGPLYEQYF	TGTGCCAGCAGCGGCCGAGGGCCTCTCTACGAGCAGTACTTC
14	TRBJ2-2	.	TRBV5-1	.	CASRRTVNTGELFF	TGCGCCAGCAGGAGGACAGTGAACACCGGGGAGCTGTTTTTT
17	TRBJ1-1	.	TRBV19	.	CASSDPRGPRRNTEAFF	TGTGCCAGTAGCGACCCCAGGGGACCCCGAAGAAACACTGAAGCTTTCTTT
15	TRBJ2-1	.	TRBV2	.	CASSLSWVGELEQFF	TGTGCCAGCAGCCTCTCTTGGGTCGGGGAATTGGAGCAGTTCTTC
16	TRBJ2-1	.	TRBV7-9	once	CASSSLLMIAYNEQFF	TGTGCCAGCAGCTCCCTGCTCATGATAGCGTACAATGAGCAGTTCTTC
15	TRBJ1-6	TRBD1	TRBV18	.	CASSTDRGNNSPLHF	TGTGCCAGCTCAACGGACAGGGGAAATAATTCACCCCTCCACTTT
14	TRBJ2-5	.	TRBV10-1	.	CASSYGGLGETQYF	TGCGCCAGCAGTTACGGAGGCTTAGGGGAGACCCAGTACTTC
13	TRBJ2-2	.	TRBV11-2	.	CASSLQGTGELFF	TGTGCCAGCAGCCTTCAGGGAACCGGGGAGCTGTTTTTT
15	TRBJ2-1	.	TRBV7-2	.	CASSLSGLANNEQFF	TGTGCCAGCAGCTTAAGTGGGCTAGCCAACAATGAGCAGTTCTTC
15	TRBJ1-2	TRBD1	TRBV27	.	CASSSPGQGLDGYTF	TGTGCCAGCAGCAGCCCGGGACAGGGACTCGATGGCTACACCTTC
15	TRBJ1-2	.	TRBV18	.	CASSPVEHRVGGYTF	TGTGCCAGCTCACCTGTTGAGCACAGGGTCGGTGGCTACACCTTC
15	TRBJ2-1	TRBD2	TRBV27	.	CASSYLAGGYNEQFF	TGTGCCAGCAGTTACCTAGCGGGAGGCTACAATGAGCAGTTCTTC
15	TRBJ1-6	TRBD1	TRBV15	.	CATSTGTGERSPLHF	TGTGCCACCAGCACTGGGACAGGGGAAAGGTCACCCCTCCACTTT
14	TRBJ1-6	.	TRBV19	.	CASSPGDGNSPLHF	TGTGCCAGTAGTCCGGGGGACGGAAACTCACCCCTCCACTTT
15	TRBJ1-5	.	TRBV30	.	CAWSLGGPSNQPQHF	TGTGCCTGGAGCCTCGGAGGGCCCAGCAATCAGCCCCAGCATTTT
13	TRBJ2-5	.	TRBV2	few	CASTRTLQETQYF	TGTGCCAGCACCAGGACACTCCAAGAGACCCAGTACTTC
18	TRBJ1-5	TRBD1	TRBV25-1	few	CASSESGGPTGSNQPQHF	TGTGCCAGCAGTGAATCAGGGGGCCCTACCGGGAGCAATCAGCCCCAGCATTTT
15	TRBJ1-4	.	TRBV2	.	CASSGQGGYNEKLFF	TGTGCCAGCAGTGGGCAGGGCGGATATAATGAAAAACTGTTTTTT
16	TRBJ1-3	.	TRBV5-1	.	CASSPEADRSGNTIYF	TGCGCCAGCAGCCCGGAGGCAGACCGCTCTGGAAACACCATATATTTT
14	TRBJ1-4	.	TRBV3-1/TRBV3-2	.	CASSPQGLVEKLFF	TGTGCCAGCAGCCCCCAGGGGTTAGTGGAAAAACTGTTTTTT
13	TRBJ1-4	TRBD1	TRBV30	.	CAWGGQGNEKLFF	TGTGCCTGGGGGGGACAGGGAAATGAAAAACTGTTTTTT